This TCR beta chain was sequenced for a study of T-cell reconstitution after alpha-beta-depleted transplantation in children. Study-wide findings and caveats: From newly produced T cells came most of the T-cell counts and diversity one year after transplant. About two months after transplant, alpha-beta T cells reportedly came from several hundred expanded graft clones. Some patients' high day-60 TCRbeta diversity was attributed to recipient cells surviving conditioning.

The ends lost 5 bases at V and 3 bases at J; junction bases unmatched: 12. Germline V gene data show CDR1 as MDHEN and CDR2 as SYDVKM. The CDR3 contains 16 residues. A TCRbeta library incorporating unique molecular identifiers was prepared. TCRdb re-called the PCR reads with MiXCR, one entry per CDR3 protein. The sample comprises a few hundred thousand distinct CDR3 sequences, roughly 27% of which are singletons, and less than 40% rests with the top ten. Details on this clonotype: Antigen: not known.

V and J are TRBV28 and TRBJ2-5, with 7 bases lining up with TRBD2. The sequences come from PBMCs, collected before TCRalphabeta/CD19-depleted stem cell transplant. This clonotype originated in a boy in the first two years of life with Wiskott-Aldrich syndrome, due to receive a stem cell transplant. The CDR3 here is CASSAGGAGAEETQYF. In DNA, the CDR3 is TGTGCCAGCAGTGCCGGCGGGGCGGGAGCTGAAGAGACCCAGTACTTC.